The 21 T cell receptor beta chains below were found in one sample sequenced in a study of regulatory T cells in long-lasting Graves disease. The time point is: persistent/refractory GD, antithyroid drugs over 5 years with positive TRAb. Scientists built the TCR library using RNA that was extracted from PBMCs. Building the TCR beta libraries relied on iRepertoire HTBI primers, and CDR3 regions underwent Arm-PCR. TCRdb re-derived calls from the multiplex PCR reads in MiXCR, one entry per CDR3 protein. The table records more than 300,000 distinct CDR3 sequences, 15% to 20% of them present only once. The material sequenced was peripheral blood mononuclear cells (PBMCs), taken when the disease was refractory, from a patient treated with antithyroid drugs. The receptors derive from a female donor with Graves disease.

This clonotype was observed a few times. The chain joins TRBV15 to TRBJ1-1; a weak D match, TRBD1 (5 bases). Germline CDR1 reads LNHNV; CDR2 reads YYDKDF (reference sequence). V lost 2 bases, J lost 1 base, and 8 bases lay in between. The length of the CDR3 is 14 residues. CDR3 protein: CATSRHTGNTEAFF. The CDR3 nucleotides are TGTGCCACCAGCAGACATACAGGGAACACTGAAGCTTTCTTT.

V usage is TRBV28 and J usage is TRBJ2-2; 8 nucleotides agree with TRBD1. The germline V gene has CDR1 MDHEN and CDR2 SYDVKM. The CDR3 is 15 residues long. The ends lost 4 bases at V and 4 bases at J; junction bases unmatched: 5. The CDR3 DNA sequence: TGTGCCAGCAGTTCCCCTGGACAGGGCACCGGGGAGCTGTTTTTT. Residues: CASSSPGQGTGELFF.

This clonotype was counted only a few times. The chain employs TRBV7-9 and TRBJ1-2, with 8 bases fitting TRBD1. The germline CDR1 and CDR2 sequences are SEHNR and FQNEAQ (reference sequence). This CDR3 contains 15 residues. V was clipped by 4 bases and J by 4 bases; unmatched bases: 8. CDR3 DNA: TGTGCCAGCAGCTCGGACAGGGTTGTTAGCTATGGCTACACCTTC. Translation gives CASSSDRVVSYGYTF.

This clonotype was counted many times. CDR3 nucleotide sequence: TGTGCCAGCAGCCAAGATTCCCCTAACTATGGCTACACCTTC. This encodes CASSQDSPNYGYTF. The rearrangement joins TRBV3-1 to TRBJ1-2; D remains unclear. Deletions cut 0 bases from V and 0 bases from J, with 5 bases between. Germline V gene lookup returns CDR1 LGHDT and CDR2 YNNKEL (reference sequence). The CDR3 extends over 14 amino acids. The full variable domain, rest sourced from reference TRBV3-1 and TRBJ1-2, is DTAVSQTPKYLVTQMGNDKSIKCEQNLGHDTMYWYKQDSKKFLKIMFSYNNKELIINETVPNRFSPKSPDKAHLNLHINSLELGDSAVYFCASSQDSPNYGYTFGSGTRLTVV.

This clonotype was detected only a few times. The chain couples TRBV19 to TRBJ1-5, with 7 bases aligning to TRBD1. The CDR3 covers 14 residues. Germline CDR1 is LNHDA and CDR2 is SQIVND (reference sequence). J lost 4 bases, V lost 5 bases, and 5 bases had no gene match. CDR3: CASSARGQNQPQHF. As DNA, the CDR3 is TGTGCCAGTAGTGCAAGGGGACAGAATCAGCCCCAGCATTTT.

The rearrangement links TRBV5-4 to TRBJ1-2; 7 nucleotides match TRBD1. The V and J ends lost 5 bases and 6 bases, in that order; junction bases with no gene match: 10. Germline CDR1 is SGHNT and CDR2 is YYREEE (reference sequence). This CDR3 is 14 amino acids long. CDR3 sequence (DNA): TGTGCCAGCAGAGTTATTACGACAGGGAATGGCTACACCTTC. Translated: CASRVITTGNGYTF.

This clonotype was observed a handful of times. The chain is built from TRBV6-5 and TRBJ2-2, with a tentative D call TRBD2 (5 bases). Trimming left V 0 bases short and J 5 bases short, with 7 bases between. The germline gives CDR1 MNHEY, CDR2 SVGAGI. The CDR3 is 14 amino acids. CDR3 sequence reads: CASSYSEATGELFF. In DNA, the CDR3 is TGTGCCAGCAGTTACTCGGAGGCAACCGGGGAGCTGTTTTTT.

This clonotype occurred many times. This chain connects TRBV6-2 or TRBV6-3 to TRBJ1-6; 7 bases are a match to TRBD1. Per germline, CDR1 MNHEY and CDR2 SVGEGT. The CDR3 is made up of 15 amino acids. The V gene end was trimmed by 4 bases and the J gene end by 3 bases; junction bases not matched to a gene: 3. The CDR3 protein is CASSSRGYYNSPLHF. The CDR3 DNA is TGTGCCAGCAGTTCCAGGGGGTACTATAATTCACCCCTCCACTTT.

CDR3 bases: TGTGCCACAGCGCCGGGACCCCAGAACACCGGGGAGCTGTTTTTT. Translated, it gives CATAPGPQNTGELFF. This chain joins TRBV12-3 or TRBV12-4 and TRBJ2-2; D tentatively reads TRBD1 or TRBD2 (5 bases each). The CDR3 loop spans 15 amino acids. Trimming shortened V by 10 bases and J by 1 base, and 16 bases separated the two germline ends.

This clonotype was detected ten times or more. The CDR3 DNA is TGTGCCAGCAGCCAAGCGCAGGGGAAGACTGAAGCTTTCTTT. It translates to CASSQAQGKTEAFF. The V call is TRBV3-1, the J call TRBJ1-1; perhaps TRBD1 as D (6 bases). This CDR3 is 14 amino acids long. Trimming removed 1 base at V and 5 bases at J, with 11 bases between. CDR1 LGHDT and CDR2 YNNKEL come from the germline V gene (reference sequence).

Comment on this clonotype: A much larger clone differs from this one at a single base, so this may be a read error. The chain is built from TRBV6-2 or TRBV6-3 and TRBJ1-2; perhaps TRBD1 as D (5 bases). This CDR3 has 15 amino acids. V was shortened by 3 bases and J by 5 bases, with 16 bases between the two germline ends. Germline V lookup: CDR1 MNHEY, CDR2 SVGEGT. The CDR3: CASSYHRAGTYGYTF. The CDR3 coding sequence is TGTGCCAGCAGTTATCACCGAGCCGGGACGTATGGCTACACCTTC.

The table lists this clonotype with many counts. CDR3 amino acids: CAWRSGQAWGGPQHF. The CDR3 DNA reads TGTGCCTGGCGATCAGGACAGGCCTGGGGCGGGCCCCAGCATTTT. The rearrangement joins TRBV30 to TRBJ1-5; TRBD1 aligns across 7 bases. CDR1 and CDR2 from the germline V gene are GTSNPN and SVGIG (reference sequence). V was clipped by 5 bases and J by 9 bases; unmatched bases: 16. The CDR3 length is 15 residues.

This clonotype was seen a few times. The rearrangement uses TRBV7-9 and TRBJ2-2, with 7 bases lining up with TRBD1. Trimming removed 1 base from V and 1 base from J; junction bases left unmatched: 15. The CDR3 has 20 amino acids. Per the germline V gene, CDR1 is SEHNR and CDR2 is FQNEAQ (reference sequence). The CDR3 bases are TGTGCCAGCAGCTTAGGGAGCTACAAGGGGGCCAAGGGGAACACCGGGGAGCTGTTTTTT. This encodes CASSLGSYKGAKGNTGELFF.

This clonotype was seen many times. V and J are TRBV6-5 and TRBJ1-4, with D perhaps matching TRBD1 (5 bases). Trimming stripped 4 bases from V and 4 bases from J, with 10 bases between. This CDR3 region has 14 residues. Germline V lookup: CDR1 MNHEY, CDR2 SVGAGI. The CDR3 DNA reads TGTGCCAGCAGTTCAGGGAGCGGTAATGAAAAACTGTTTTTT. It yields the protein CASSSGSGNEKLFF.

The genes are TRBV6-7 and TRBJ2-7; D uncertain. TRBV6-7 is placed among ORFs of uncertain function. Trimming pared 0 bases from V and 6 bases from J, leaving 21 bases between. The CDR3 extends over 17 amino acids. This CDR3 is CASSYSIVAIGPIEQYF. Written as DNA, the CDR3 is TGTGCCAGCAGTTACTCGATTGTGGCTATTGGCCCGATCGAGCAGTACTTC.

The sample holds many counts of this clonotype. The chain has TRBV6-9 and TRBJ1-4; TRBD1 might be the D (5 bases). Trimming removed 4 bases from V and 8 bases from J, with 14 bases in between. CDR1 is MNHGY and CDR2 is SVAAGI in the germline V gene. The CDR3 sequence is 14 residues long. The CDR3 DNA sequence: TGTGCCAGCAGTTCACTTGGGGGGGTAGAAAAACTGTTTTTT. The encoded protein is CASSSLGGVEKLFF.

J is TRBJ2-2 and V is TRBV5-1; 7 bases agree with TRBD2. Trimming took 0 bases from V and 5 from J; bases not matched to a gene: 10. In germline, CDR1 is SGHRS, CDR2 YFSETQ. The CDR3 contains 17 residues. For the CDR3, the DNA is TGCGCCAGCAGCTTGGATACTGCGGGAGCGTTTACCGGGGAGCTGTTTTTT. Protein product: CASSLDTAGAFTGELFF.

To note about this clonotype: Just one base apart from a much larger clone, this may be a read error. The rearrangement links TRBV28 to TRBJ1-5; D is unresolved. There are 16 residues in the CDR3. Germline values: CDR1 MDHEN, CDR2 SYDVKM. CDR3 sequence (DNA): TGTGCCAGCAGTTTAATGGCCAGATATAGCAATCAGTCCCAGCATTTT. It is translated as CASSLMARYSNQSQHF. Supplemented by reference TRBV28 and TRBJ1-5, the full variable domain reads DVKVTQSSRYLVKRTGEKVFLECVQDMDHENMFWYRQDPGLGLRLIYFSYDVKMKEKGDIPEGYSVSREKKERFSLILESASTNQTSMYLCASSLMARYSNQSQHFGDGTRLSIL.

This clonotype was detected a few times. The V gene is TRBV20-1, the J gene TRBJ1-2, with D unclear. The germline V gene has CDR1 DFQATT and CDR2 SNEGSKA (reference sequence). The CDR3 has 13 amino acids. V was trimmed by 4 bases and J by 13 bases, leaving 22 bases between them. The CDR3 loop is CSAKSADVSRFTF. CDR3 bases: TGCAGTGCTAAATCAGCGGACGTCTCACGGTTCACCTTC.

This clonotype was counted between two and nine times. V is TRBV24-1 and J is TRBJ2-5; D is unresolved. The V end lost 4 bases, the J end lost 1 base, and 12 bases lay between the germline ends. There are 15 residues in the CDR3. Per germline, CDR1 KGHDR and CDR2 SFDVKD. The CDR3 sequence: CATSDPRESQETQYF. In nucleotides, the CDR3 is TGTGCCACCAGTGACCCAAGAGAGAGCCAAGAGACCCAGTACTTC.

The rearrangement links TRBV18 to TRBJ2-7; a possible D gene is TRBD1 (5 bases). V lost 2 bases and J lost 1, with 9 bases in between. The CDR3 is 14 amino acids. Germline loops: CDR1 KGHSH, CDR2 LQKENI. CDR3 protein: CASSPDSGSYEQYF. CDR3 nucleotide sequence: TGTGCCAGCTCACCAGACAGTGGTTCCTACGAGCAGTACTTC.